Presented here are 20 T cell receptor beta chains from one specimen sequenced in a study of shared clonotypes between healthy human individuals. Profiling relied on immunoSEQ multiplex PCR, and the TCRdb table lists in-frame clones only, not all of them. In the table there are some 2,500,000 clones, around 93% of which are singletons. The material sequenced was naive CD4+ T cells from PBMCs. As for subset: CD45RA+ positively selected. These receptors all stem from a young man in good health. Some clones in this sample may be carry-over from other donors' samples.

The chain is built from TRBV4-1 and TRBJ1-5; the D gene is possibly TRBD1 (6 bases). The length of the CDR3 is 14 residues. V dropped 5 bases and J dropped 3 bases, with 11 bases sitting between them. Germline lookup yields CDR1 MGHRA and CDR2 YSYEKL. The CDR3, as DNA: TGCGCCAGCAGCTTCCGACAGGACAATCAGCCCCAGCATTTT. Its translation is CASSFRQDNQPQHF.

This clone was detected only once. This chain connects TRBV5-4 to TRBJ2-1; TRBD2 is a possible D gene (6 bases). Germline V gene sequence: CDR1 SGHNT, CDR2 YYREEE (reference sequence). The V and J ends lost 4 bases and 4 bases respectively, with 21 bases between them. There are 17 residues in the CDR3. The chain's CDR3 is CASSPPGAGSSYNEQFF. CDR3 nucleotides: TGTGCCAGCAGCCCCCCGGGAGCGGGCAGCTCTTACAATGAGCAGTTCTTC.

This chain links TRBV27 with TRBJ2-7; 9 bases are a match to TRBD1. The V gene end was trimmed by 2 bases and the J gene end by 3 bases; junction bases not matched to a gene: 20. The germline V gene has CDR1 MNHEY and CDR2 SMNVEV (reference sequence). This CDR3 spans 20 amino acids. The CDR3 reads CASSLRPGQGGRMGYYEQYF. The DNA of the CDR3 is TGTGCCAGCAGTTTAAGACCGGGACAGGGTGGTCGCATGGGCTACTACGAGCAGTACTTC.

This chain joins TRBV5-1 and TRBJ1-2; tentative D call: TRBD1 (5 bases). The CDR3 has 14 amino acids. V was shortened by 3 bases and J by 0 bases, with 9 bases between the two germline ends. In germline, CDR1 is SGHRS, CDR2 YFSETQ. In nucleotides, the CDR3 is TGCGCCAGCAGCTGGGACGGTCCTAACTATGGCTACACCTTC. Amino acids: CASSWDGPNYGYTF. Complete variable domain (other parts from reference TRBV5-1 and TRBJ1-2): KAGVTQTPRYLIKTRGQQVTLSCSPISGHRSVSWYQQTPGQGLQFLFEYFSETQRNKGNFPGRFSGRQFSNSRSEMNVSTLELGDSALYLCASSWDGPNYGYTFGSGTRLTVV.

This clone was seen a single time. The chain employs TRBV5-1 and TRBJ1-2; TRBD1 matches 7 bases. The CDR3 has 18 residues. V shed 0 bases and J 6 bases; nucleotides not matched to a gene: 17. Germline CDR1 is SGHRS and CDR2 is YFSETQ. The CDR3: CASSLGYSTGKKDDGYTF. The CDR3, as DNA: TGCGCCAGCAGCTTGGGTTATTCGACAGGGAAGAAGGACGATGGCTACACCTTC.

V gene TRBV15 combines with J gene TRBJ1-3; D call uncertain. Between the trimmed V and J ends, which lost 0 bases and 3 bases, there was a span of 3 bases. From germline, CDR1 is LNHNV and CDR2 YYDKDF (reference sequence). The CDR3 sequence is 13 residues long. The DNA for the CDR3 is TGTGCCACCAGCAGAGAATTTGGAAACACCATATATTTT. Protein sequence: CATSREFGNTIYF.

The J gene is TRBJ1-2, the V gene TRBV7-9, with 9 nucleotides matching TRBD1. CDR3 length: 16 residues. Trimming removed 5 bases from V and 4 bases from J; junction bases left unmatched: 11. CDR1 is SEHNR and CDR2 is FQNEAQ in the germline V gene (reference sequence). CDR3 in amino acids: CASSPNRGRTPYGYTF. CDR3 in DNA: TGTGCCAGCAGCCCGAACAGGGGGCGCACCCCCTATGGCTACACCTTC.

V is TRBV19 and J is TRBJ1-1; possible D gene TRBD1, 6 bases. Germline CDR1 reads LNHDA; CDR2 reads SQIVND (reference sequence). Trimming removed 6 bases from V and 6 bases from J, with 20 bases in between. CDR3 length: 15 amino acids. As DNA, the CDR3 is TGTGCCAGTAGCACAACCCCCCGTGGGACATCTGAAGCTTTCTTT. Its translation: CASSTTPRGTSEAFF.

The rearrangement joins TRBV6-5 to TRBJ1-2; D not certain. The CDR3 is made up of 14 amino acids. Germline V gene sequence: CDR1 MNHEY, CDR2 SVGAGI. V was pared by 3 bases and J by 13 bases, with 21 bases between. CDR3: CASSYDARMPWLTF. The CDR3 region has the DNA TGTGCCAGCAGTTATGACGCACGCATGCCCTGGCTCACCTTC.

The chain couples TRBV5-8 to TRBJ2-1; 7 bases are a match to TRBD1. V lost 2 bases to trimming and J lost 0 bases; unmatched junction nucleotides: 2. The CDR3 runs to 15 residues. Germline V gene data show CDR1 as SGHTS and CDR2 as YDEGEE. The DNA of the CDR3 is TGTGCCAGCAGCTTCAGGGGGAGCTCCTACAATGAGCAGTTCTTC. Translating it yields CASSFRGSSYNEQFF. Complete variable domain (other parts from reference TRBV5-8 and TRBJ2-1): EAGVTQSPTHLIKTRGQQATLRCSPISGHTSVYWYQQALGLGLQFLLWYDEGEERNRGNFPPRFSGRQFPNYSSELNVNALELEDSALYLCASSFRGSSYNEQFFGPGTRLTVL.

This chain uses TRBV28 with TRBJ1-2; no definite D call. V was trimmed by 7 bases and J by 2 bases, leaving 20 bases between them. The length of the CDR3 is 16 residues. Germline CDR1 and CDR2: MDHEN and SYDVKM. The CDR3 region has the DNA TGTGCCAGCACCTCGGGCGGAGGTCCTAAGAACTATGGCTACACCTTC. Translating it yields CASTSGGGPKNYGYTF.

The gene calls are TRBV25-1 and TRBJ1-3; TRBD1 is a possible D gene (5 bases). The CDR3 has 17 amino acids. Looked up from germline, CDR1 is MGHDK and CDR2 is SYGVNS. Trimming stripped 2 bases from V and 0 bases from J, with 14 bases between. The CDR3 sequence is CASSEGLGGSSGNTIYF. The DNA for the CDR3 is TGTGCCAGCAGTGAAGGACTCGGGGGGAGCTCTGGAAACACCATATATTTT.

The genes are TRBV5-6 and TRBJ2-1; the match to TRBD1 covers 8 bases. V lost 6 bases and J lost 9; bases outside the gene matches: 2. The germline gives CDR1 SGHDT, CDR2 YYEEEE. The CDR3 spans 11 residues. CDR3 DNA: TGTGCCAGCAAAGACAGGGGTGAGCAGTTCTTC. The encoded protein is CASKDRGEQFF. Combining the CDR3 with reference TRBV5-6 and TRBJ2-1 gives the whole variable domain DAGVTQSPTHLIKTRGQQVTLRCSPKSGHDTVSWYQQALGQGPQFIFQYYEEEERQRGNFPDRFSGHQFPNYSSELNVNALLLGDSALYLCASKDRGEQFFGPGTRLTVL.

The chain employs TRBV5-1 and TRBJ1-3; D not resolved. Trimming removed 4 bases at V and 0 bases at J, with 11 bases between. The CDR3 is made up of 15 amino acids. Germline V gives CDR1 SGHRS, CDR2 YFSETQ. As DNA, the CDR3 is TGCGCCAGCAGCCTTCCGGGCCTCTCTGGAAACACCATATATTTT. Protein sequence: CASSLPGLSGNTIYF.

This chain connects TRBV27 to TRBJ2-5, with D uncertain. V lost 9 bases and J 2 bases, leaving 16 bases between the germline ends. CDR3 size: 14 residues. Germline V CDR1 and CDR2: MNHEY, SMNVEV (reference sequence). The CDR3 sequence: CASAAWIQQETQYF. As DNA, the CDR3 is TGTGCCAGTGCGGCATGGATCCAACAAGAGACCCAGTACTTC.

V is TRBV18 and J is TRBJ2-2; TRBD1 agrees at 8 bases. The junction had 7 bases not matched to a gene; V was cut back by 3 bases and J by 4 bases. Germline V gives CDR1 KGHSH, CDR2 LQKENI. CDR3 size: 16 residues. CDR3 amino acids: CASSPRQGTFTGELFF. In nucleotides, the CDR3 is TGTGCCAGCTCACCGAGACAGGGGACTTTCACCGGGGAGCTGTTTTTT. The full variable domain, its missing parts supplied by reference TRBV18 and TRBJ2-2, is NAGVMQNPRHLVRRRGQEARLRCSPMKGHSHVYWYRQLPEEGLKFMVYLQKENIIDESGMPKERFSAEFPKEGPSILRIQQVVRGDSAAYFCASSPRQGTFTGELFFGEGSRLTVL.

The rearrangement joins TRBV5-1 to TRBJ2-3, with TRBD2 matching over 8 bases. The CDR3 covers 16 residues. The V gene's germline CDR1 is SGHRS and CDR2 YFSETQ. V shed 2 bases, J shed 1 base, and the junction held 6 bases outside the gene matches. Here the CDR3 reads CASSFGVSGGTDTQYF. In DNA, the CDR3 is TGCGCCAGCAGCTTCGGGGTTAGCGGGGGCACAGATACGCAGTATTTT. Full variable domain (outside the CDR3, taken from reference TRBV5-1 and TRBJ2-3): KAGVTQTPRYLIKTRGQQVTLSCSPISGHRSVSWYQQTPGQGLQFLFEYFSETQRNKGNFPGRFSGRQFSNSRSEMNVSTLELGDSALYLCASSFGVSGGTDTQYFGPGTRLTVL.

This rearrangement joins TRBV30 to TRBJ2-7, with 14 positions matching TRBD2. Germline trimming cut 3 bases from V and 4 bases from J; bases unmatched to any gene: 8. In germline, CDR1 is GTSNPN, CDR2 SVGIG (reference sequence). The CDR3 contains 16 residues. The CDR3 DNA sequence: TGTGCCTGGAGGGAGAGAAGACTAGCGGGAGGGTACGAGCAGTACTTC. Its translation: CAWRERRLAGGYEQYF.

The chain is built from TRBV12-5 and TRBJ2-2; D remains unclear. V shed 2 bases and J shed 4 bases, with 17 bases lying between them. The CDR3 is 17 amino acids. Per the germline V gene, CDR1 is LGHNT and CDR2 is FRNRAP. The CDR3 reads CASGLPPGPKGTGELFF. The CDR3 DNA reads TGTGCTAGTGGTTTGCCCCCCGGGCCCAAAGGCACCGGGGAGCTGTTTTTT.

The rearrangement links TRBV28 to TRBJ1-2, with 9 positions matching TRBD1. This CDR3 has 15 amino acids. V gave up 5 bases and J gave up 7 bases; unmatched junction bases: 11. The germline V gene encodes CDR1 MDHEN and CDR2 SYDVKM. For the CDR3, the DNA is TGTGCCAGCAGTAGGGGGGGGACAGGGTCTGGTGGCTACACCTTC. Amino acid sequence: CASSRGGTGSGGYTF.